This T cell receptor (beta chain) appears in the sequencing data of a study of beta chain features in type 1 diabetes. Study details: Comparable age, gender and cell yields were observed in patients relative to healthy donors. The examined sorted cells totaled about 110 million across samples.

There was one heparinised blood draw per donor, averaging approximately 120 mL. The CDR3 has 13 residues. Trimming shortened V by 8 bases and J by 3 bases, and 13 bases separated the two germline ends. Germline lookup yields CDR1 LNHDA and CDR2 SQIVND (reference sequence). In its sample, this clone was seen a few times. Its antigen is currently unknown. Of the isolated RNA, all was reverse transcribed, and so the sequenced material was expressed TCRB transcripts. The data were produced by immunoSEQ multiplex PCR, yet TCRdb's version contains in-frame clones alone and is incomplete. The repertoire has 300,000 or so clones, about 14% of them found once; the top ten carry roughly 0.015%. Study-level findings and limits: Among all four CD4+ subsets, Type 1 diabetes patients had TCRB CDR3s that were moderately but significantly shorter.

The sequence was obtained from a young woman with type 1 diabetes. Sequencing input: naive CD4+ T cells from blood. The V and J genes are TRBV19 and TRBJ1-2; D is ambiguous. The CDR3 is CASRVGRDYGYTF. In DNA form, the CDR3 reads TGTGCCAGTCGAGTTGGGAGGGACTATGGCTACACCTTC.